This record looks at one T cell receptor beta chain sequence and its context. These data belong to a study of blood T cell repertoires in COVID-19. Across the study: Acute-phase and convalescent COVID-19 samples originated in the United States, Italy and Spain. From T cells, B-cell-depleted T cells, or PBMCs came the material, which was cDNA or gDNA.

V was cut by 6 bases and J by 8 bases, with 14 bases left in between. This CDR3 contains 13 residues. Per the authors' pipeline: Reference gene primer amplification gave estimated nucleated cell counts. TCRdb's copy holds only in-frame clones and misses some; the assay was immunoSEQ multiplex PCR. V and J calls and clone size are those listed in that table; D and trimming were worked out from the DNA. The data contain approximately 90,000 clones, around three quarters of them singletons. The source of this sequence is a human donor in a cohort sampled during active COVID-19. The rearrangement joins TRBV12-3 or TRBV12-4 to TRBJ1-5; a weak D match, TRBD1 (6 bases). The sequencing sample was made of peripheral blood. The chain's CDR3 is CASSDQHREPQHF. The CDR3 DNA is TGTGCCAGCAGCGACCAGCACAGGGAGCCCCAGCATTTT.